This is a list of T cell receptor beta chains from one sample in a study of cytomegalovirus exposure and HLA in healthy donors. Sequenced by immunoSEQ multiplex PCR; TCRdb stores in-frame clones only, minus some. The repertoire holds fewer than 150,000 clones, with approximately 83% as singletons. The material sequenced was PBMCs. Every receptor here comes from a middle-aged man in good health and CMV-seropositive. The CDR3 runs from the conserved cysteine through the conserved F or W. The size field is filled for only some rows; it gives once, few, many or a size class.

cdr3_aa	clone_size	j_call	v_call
CAWSGRRGRETQYF	NA	TRBJ2-5	TRBV30
CASSTGTGGNGYTF	NA	TRBJ1-2	TRBV6-6
CASSHQDSKTDGYTF	many	TRBJ1-2	TRBV7-9
CASSLTGENTEAFF	NA	TRBJ1-1	TRBV27
CASSFSTATNEKLFF	NA	TRBJ1-4	TRBV19
CASTGTMNTGELFF	NA	TRBJ2-2	TRBV6-6
CASSVATNTEAFF	few	TRBJ1-1	TRBV9
CAWSVQGHEQFF	NA	TRBJ2-1	TRBV30
CASSPGTSGYNTGELFF	few	TRBJ2-2	TRBV5-1
CASSQLAGAGELFF	NA	TRBJ2-2	TRBV16
CASSLGPSDEQFF	NA	TRBJ2-1	TRBV7-3
CASSPPGLAGGPLEQYF	NA	TRBJ2-7	TRBV18
CASSLAKAQETQYF	NA	TRBJ2-5	TRBV5-1
CASSAMDLFEQYF	few	TRBJ2-7	TRBV27
CASSDGQGLYSNQPQHF	NA	TRBJ1-5	TRBV2
CASSRDSYEQYF	NA	TRBJ2-7	TRBV18
CASSLLAGRYTEQFF	few	TRBJ2-1	TRBV27
CAWSFRNTEAFF	NA	TRBJ1-1	TRBV30
CASSDRGHTEAFF	NA	TRBJ1-1	TRBV9
CASSLWGHGNTEAFF	NA	TRBJ1-1	TRBV5-1
CASSVGLAGGSSYNEQFF	NA	TRBJ2-1	TRBV9
CASMLGGGRTEAFF	NA	TRBJ1-1	TRBV6-1
CAWSVRRGAYEQYF	once	TRBJ2-7	TRBV30
CASGSSFNQPQHF	NA	TRBJ1-5	TRBV12-5
CSVRQVGETQYF	NA	TRBJ2-5	TRBV29-1
CASSFGTGEQYF	once	TRBJ2-7	TRBV13